This T cell receptor beta chain was identified in a study of breast tumors, draining lymph nodes, adjacent tissues. Points from the study as a whole: The data were judged consistent with most tumor T cells coming from lymph node and expanding in tumor.

V shed 4 bases and J shed 7 bases, with 7 bases lying between them. Per germline, CDR1 SGHDN and CDR2 FVKESK. The CDR3 has 12 residues. This clonotype was found many times. Its target is unknown. A single record per CDR3 protein comes from TCRdb applying MiXCR to the multiplex PCR reads. In the table there are over 250,000 distinct CDR3 sequences, over 30% of which are singletons. The lymph nodes were axillary draining lymph nodes from breast cancer patients. This TCR was recovered from a female donor with breast cancer. Some clones in this sample may be carry-over from other donors' samples. This chain uses TRBV14 with TRBJ2-2; D remains ambiguous. Sequencing was performed on axillary lymph node tissue. CDR3 amino acids: CASSPLGGELFF. As DNA, the CDR3 is TGTGCCAGCAGCCCCCTTGGCGGGGAGCTGTTTTTT.